This entry concerns a single TCR beta chain. Only in-frame clones appear in the TCRdb table, and some are missing; sequencing was by immunoSEQ multiplex PCR. The repertoire holds about 260,000 clones, with around nine tenths as singletons. The data belong to a study of blood T cell repertoires in COVID-19. The CDR3 length is 15 residues. Trimming removed 0 bases at V and 7 bases at J, with 15 bases between. Germline lookup yields CDR1 LGHDT and CDR2 YNNKEL (reference sequence). Sequences were obtained from peripheral blood. This TCR was recovered from a man aged 25-45 years with active or convalescent COVID-19. J is TRBJ1-1 and V is TRBV3-1 (or the pseudogene TRBV3-2); D perhaps matches TRBD1 (5 bases). DNA of the CDR3: TGTGCCAGCAGCCAAGACAGGGCCCGAACTGGTGAAGCTTTCTTT. It specifies CASSQDRARTGEAFF.